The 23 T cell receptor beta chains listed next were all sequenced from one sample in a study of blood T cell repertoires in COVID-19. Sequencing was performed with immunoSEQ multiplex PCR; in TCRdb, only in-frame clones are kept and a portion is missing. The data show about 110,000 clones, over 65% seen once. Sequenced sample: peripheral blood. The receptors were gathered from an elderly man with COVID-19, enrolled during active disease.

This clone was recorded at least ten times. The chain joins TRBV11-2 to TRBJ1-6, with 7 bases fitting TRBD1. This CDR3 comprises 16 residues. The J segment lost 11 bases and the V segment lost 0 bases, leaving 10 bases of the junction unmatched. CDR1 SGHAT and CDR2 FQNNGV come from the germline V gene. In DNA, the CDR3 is TGTGCCAGCAGCTTAGATCAGGGGGGCCCTTATACACCCCTCCACTTT. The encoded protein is CASSLDQGGPYTPLHF.

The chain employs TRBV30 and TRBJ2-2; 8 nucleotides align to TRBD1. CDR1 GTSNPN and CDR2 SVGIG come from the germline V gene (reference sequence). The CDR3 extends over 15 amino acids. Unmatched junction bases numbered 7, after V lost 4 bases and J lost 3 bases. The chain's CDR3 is CAWTTDRGYTGELFF. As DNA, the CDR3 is TGTGCCTGGACGACCGACAGGGGCTACACCGGGGAGCTGTTTTTT.

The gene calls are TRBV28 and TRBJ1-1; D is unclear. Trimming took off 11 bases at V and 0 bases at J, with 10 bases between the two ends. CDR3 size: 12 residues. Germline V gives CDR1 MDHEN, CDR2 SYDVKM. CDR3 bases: TGTGCCTCTTCGGAGGTGAACACTGAAGCTTTCTTT. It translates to CASSEVNTEAFF.

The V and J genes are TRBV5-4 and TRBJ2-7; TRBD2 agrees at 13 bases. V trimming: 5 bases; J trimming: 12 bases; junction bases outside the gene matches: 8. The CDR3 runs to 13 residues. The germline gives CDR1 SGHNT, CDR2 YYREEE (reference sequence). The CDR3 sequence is CASRGGLAGDSYF. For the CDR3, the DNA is TGTGCCAGCAGGGGAGGACTAGCGGGAGACTCGTACTTC.

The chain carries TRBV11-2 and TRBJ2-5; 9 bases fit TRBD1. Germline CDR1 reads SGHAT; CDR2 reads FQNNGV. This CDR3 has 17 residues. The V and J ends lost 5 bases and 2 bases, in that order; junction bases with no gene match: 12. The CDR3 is CASSERPSGTGQETQYF. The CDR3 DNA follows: TGTGCCAGCAGCGAAAGACCATCCGGGACAGGGCAAGAGACCCAGTACTTC.

CDR3: CSASSPDRGVNTEAFF. For the CDR3, the DNA is TGCAGTGCTAGTTCCCCGGACAGGGGTGTGAACACTGAAGCTTTCTTT. V usage is TRBV20-1 and J usage is TRBJ1-1; 9 nucleotides match TRBD1. The J segment lost 0 bases and the V segment lost 3 bases, leaving 8 bases of the junction unmatched. Looked up from germline, CDR1 is DFQATT and CDR2 is SNEGSKA (reference sequence). The CDR3 loop spans 16 amino acids.

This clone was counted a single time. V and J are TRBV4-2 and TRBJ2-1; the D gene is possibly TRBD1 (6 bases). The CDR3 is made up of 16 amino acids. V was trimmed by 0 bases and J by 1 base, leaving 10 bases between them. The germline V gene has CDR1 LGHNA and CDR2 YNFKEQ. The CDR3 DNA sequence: TGTGCCAGCAGCCAAGATGGGGGCAGATCCTACAATGAGCAGTTCTTC. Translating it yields CASSQDGGRSYNEQFF.

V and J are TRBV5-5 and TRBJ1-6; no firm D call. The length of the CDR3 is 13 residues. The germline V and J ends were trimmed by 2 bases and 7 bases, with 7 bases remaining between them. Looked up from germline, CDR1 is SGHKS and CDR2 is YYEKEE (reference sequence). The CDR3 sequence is CASSFVPNSPLHF. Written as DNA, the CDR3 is TGTGCCAGCAGCTTTGTCCCAAATTCACCCCTCCACTTT.

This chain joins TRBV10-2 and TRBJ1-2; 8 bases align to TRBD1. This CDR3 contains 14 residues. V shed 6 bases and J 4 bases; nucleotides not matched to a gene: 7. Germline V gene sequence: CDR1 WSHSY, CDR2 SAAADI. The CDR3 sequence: CASRGTGLGYGYTF. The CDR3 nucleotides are TGCGCCAGCAGGGGGACAGGTTTGGGCTATGGCTACACCTTC.

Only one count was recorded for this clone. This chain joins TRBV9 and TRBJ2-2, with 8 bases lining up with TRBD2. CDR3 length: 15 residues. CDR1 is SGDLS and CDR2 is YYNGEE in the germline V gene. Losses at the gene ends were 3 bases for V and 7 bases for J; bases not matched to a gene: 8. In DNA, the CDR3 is TGTGCCAGCAGCGCCACCGGGACTAGGGACGGGGAGCTGTTTTTT. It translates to CASSATGTRDGELFF.

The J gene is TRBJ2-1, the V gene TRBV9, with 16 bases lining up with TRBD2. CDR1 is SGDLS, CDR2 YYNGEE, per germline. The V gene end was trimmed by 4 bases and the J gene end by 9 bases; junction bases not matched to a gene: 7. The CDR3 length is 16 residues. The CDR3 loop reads CASSPRGLAGGVEQFF. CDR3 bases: TGTGCCAGCAGCCCCCGGGGACTAGCGGGGGGGGTTGAGCAGTTCTTC.

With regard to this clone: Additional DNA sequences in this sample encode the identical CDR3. CDR3 in DNA: TGTGCCAGCAGTTCGACCGGGGAGCTGTTTTTT. Encoded protein: CASSSTGELFF. The chain uses TRBV12-3 or TRBV12-4 and TRBJ2-2; no reliable D call. The CDR3 contains 11 residues. V dropped 4 bases and J dropped 5 bases, with 2 bases sitting between them.

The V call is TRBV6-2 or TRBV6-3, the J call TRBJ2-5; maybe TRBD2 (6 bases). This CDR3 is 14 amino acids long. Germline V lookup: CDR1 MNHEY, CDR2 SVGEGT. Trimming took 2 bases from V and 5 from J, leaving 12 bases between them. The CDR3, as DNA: TGTGCCAGCAGTTACCTACCCGGAGGGGAGACCCAGTACTTC. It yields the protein CASSYLPGGETQYF.

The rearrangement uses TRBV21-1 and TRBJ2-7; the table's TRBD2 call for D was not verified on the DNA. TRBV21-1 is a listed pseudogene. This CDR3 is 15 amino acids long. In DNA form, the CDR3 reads TGTGCCAGCAGCTCCGGGACTCGCAGCTCCTACGAGCAGTACTTC. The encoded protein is CASSSGTRSSYEQYF.

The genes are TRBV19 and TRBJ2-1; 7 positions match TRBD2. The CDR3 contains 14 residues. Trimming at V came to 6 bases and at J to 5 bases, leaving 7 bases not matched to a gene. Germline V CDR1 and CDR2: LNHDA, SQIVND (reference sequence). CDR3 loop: CASRVGGSNNEQFF. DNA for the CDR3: TGTGCCAGTAGGGTTGGCGGGAGTAACAATGAGCAGTTCTTC.

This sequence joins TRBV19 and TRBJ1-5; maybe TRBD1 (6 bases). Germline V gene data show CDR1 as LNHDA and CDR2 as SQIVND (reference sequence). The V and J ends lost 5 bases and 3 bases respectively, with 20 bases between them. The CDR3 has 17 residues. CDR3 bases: TGTGCCAGTAGTTCACTGGTCAGGGGCCTAGTCAATCAGCCCCAGCATTTT. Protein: CASSSLVRGLVNQPQHF. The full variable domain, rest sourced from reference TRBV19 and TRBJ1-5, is DGGITQSPKYLFRKEGQNVTLSCEQNLNHDAMYWYRQDPGQGLRLIYYSQIVNDFQKGDIAEGYSVSREKKESFPLTVTSAQKNPTAFYLCASSSLVRGLVNQPQHFGDGTRLSIL.

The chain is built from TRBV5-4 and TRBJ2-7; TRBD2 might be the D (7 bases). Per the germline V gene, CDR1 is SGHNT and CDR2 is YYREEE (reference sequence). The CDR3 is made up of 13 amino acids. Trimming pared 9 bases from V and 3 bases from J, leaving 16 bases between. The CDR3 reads CATTRGADYEQYF. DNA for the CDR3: TGTGCCACCACCCGGGGGGCGGACTACGAGCAGTACTTC.

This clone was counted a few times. CDR3 nucleotide sequence: TGTGCCAGCAGCTTAGCTCTACGGAGCGGGGAGCTGTTTTTT. It translates to CASSLALRSGELFF. The J gene is TRBJ2-2, the V gene TRBV7-2; no definite D call. The germline CDR1 and CDR2 sequences are SGHTA and FQGNSA. The CDR3 is 14 residues long. Trimming took 0 bases from V and 7 from J, leaving 9 bases between them.

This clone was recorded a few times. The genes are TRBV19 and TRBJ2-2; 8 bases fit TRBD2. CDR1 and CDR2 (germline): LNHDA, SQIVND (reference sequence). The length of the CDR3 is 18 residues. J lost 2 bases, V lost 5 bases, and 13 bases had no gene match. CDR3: CASSPFREGLSNTGELFF. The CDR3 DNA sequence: TGTGCCAGTAGTCCCTTTCGGGAGGGCCTCTCTAACACCGGGGAGCTGTTTTTT.

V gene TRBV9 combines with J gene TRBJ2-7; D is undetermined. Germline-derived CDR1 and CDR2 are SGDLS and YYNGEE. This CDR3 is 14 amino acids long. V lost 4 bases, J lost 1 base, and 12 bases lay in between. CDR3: CASSSHAASYEQYF. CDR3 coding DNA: TGTGCCAGCAGCTCCCACGCGGCATCCTACGAGCAGTACTTC.

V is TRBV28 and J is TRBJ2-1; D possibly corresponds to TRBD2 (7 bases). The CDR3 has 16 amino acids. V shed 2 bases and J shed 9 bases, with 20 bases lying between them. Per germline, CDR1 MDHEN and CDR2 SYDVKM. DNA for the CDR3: TGTGCCAGCAGTTTAAGAGGGAGGGGGACTGTAGGTGAGCAGTTCTTC. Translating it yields CASSLRGRGTVGEQFF.

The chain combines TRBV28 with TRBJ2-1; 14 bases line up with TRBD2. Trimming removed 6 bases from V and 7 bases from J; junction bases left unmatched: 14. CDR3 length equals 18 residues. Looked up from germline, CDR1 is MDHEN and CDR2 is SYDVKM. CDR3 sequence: CASSGLAGGTGSLNEQFF. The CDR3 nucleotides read TGTGCCAGCAGCGGACTAGCGGGAGGAACGGGGTCCCTAAATGAGCAGTTCTTC.

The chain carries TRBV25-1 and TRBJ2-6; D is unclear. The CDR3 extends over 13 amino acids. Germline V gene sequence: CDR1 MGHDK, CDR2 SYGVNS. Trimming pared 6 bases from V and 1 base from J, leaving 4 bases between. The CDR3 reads CASSPSGANVLTF. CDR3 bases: TGTGCCAGCAGCCCTTCTGGGGCCAACGTCCTGACTTTC.